This T cell receptor (beta chain) was identified in a study of CD8+CD57+ T cells in acquired aplastic anemia. This clonotype was seen repeatedly, ten times or more. Genomic DNA, serving as template, underwent TCR beta VDJ and CDR3 profiling. MiXCR, applied by TCRdb to the reads, yields one record per CDR3 protein. Among a few hundred thousand distinct CDR3 sequences listed, approximately 60% were seen once. CDR3 length: 13 residues. The ends were cut back, 5 bases at V and 3 bases at J, with 10 bases in the middle. Germline CDR1 reads SGHVS; CDR2 reads FQNEAQ. The TCR was taken from a human donor in good health. The sample comprised sorted CD4+, CD8+, or CD8+CD57+ T cells (not recorded which) from PBMCs. The V and J genes are TRBV7-8 and TRBJ1-1; the D is unclear. The CDR3 here is CASSPPLDTEAFF. The CDR3 DNA sequence: TGTGCCAGCAGCCCACCCTTGGACACTGAAGCTTTCTTT.